This T cell receptor beta chain was sequenced for a study of T cell clonality in common variable immunodeficiency. Findings and caveats of the study: In common variable immunodeficiency, TCR beta chains reportedly carried fewer deletions and N-nucleotide insertions. CVID subjects had higher TCRbeta clonality than healthy controls, most marked in about a third.

Some clones are missing from TCRdb's copy, which holds only in-frame ones; the method was immunoSEQ multiplex PCR. The repertoire has about 52,000 clones, none seen only once; the ten largest take around 1.8%. This clone has just a few counts. The antigen is not known. Read sequence stops 3 residues before the CDR3 end, and the germline J gene provides the missing end. Trimming took 5 bases from V and 1 from J, leaving 8 bases between them. Looked up from germline, CDR1 is SGHNT and CDR2 is YENEEA. CDR3 length: 13 residues. Specimen: peripheral blood mononuclear cells. This chain uses TRBV11-3 with TRBJ1-1; no definite D call. The source is a person aged 18 to 70 in good health. CDR3 DNA, as far as it was read: TGTGCCAGCAGCCAGGAGGGGAACACTGAA. This encodes CASSQEGNTE. The full CDR3 reads CASSQEGNTEAFF.